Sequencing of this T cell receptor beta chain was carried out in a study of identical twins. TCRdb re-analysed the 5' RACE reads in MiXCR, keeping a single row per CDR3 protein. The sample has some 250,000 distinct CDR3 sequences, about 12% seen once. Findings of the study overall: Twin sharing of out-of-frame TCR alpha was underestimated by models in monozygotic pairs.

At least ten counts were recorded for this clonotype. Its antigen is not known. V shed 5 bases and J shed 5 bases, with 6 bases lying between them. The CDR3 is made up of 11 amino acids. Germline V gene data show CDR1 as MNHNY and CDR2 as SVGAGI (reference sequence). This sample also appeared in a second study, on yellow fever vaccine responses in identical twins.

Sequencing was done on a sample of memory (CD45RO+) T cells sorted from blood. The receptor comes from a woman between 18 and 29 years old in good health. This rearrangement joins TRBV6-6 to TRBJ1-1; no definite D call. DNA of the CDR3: TGTGCCAGCAGTGAGAGGACTGAAGCTTTCTTT. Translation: CASSERTEAFF.